These T cell receptor beta chains were read from a single sample in a study of a mutant IDH1 vaccine in newly diagnosed glioma. These receptors' antigens are unknown. Sequenced by immunoSEQ multiplex PCR; TCRdb stores in-frame clones only, minus some. The data show 40,000 or so clones, with roughly 84% seen just once and over 2% held by the top ten. The sequences come from PBMCs, collected from a glioma patient whose treatment included an IDH1 peptide vaccine. The receptors were sampled from a man aged 35-49 years with glioma. The CDR3 runs from the conserved cysteine through the conserved F or W. The order of the fields is J gene, clone size, D gene, V gene, CDR3 DNA, CDR3 protein. The D gene is left open where the match is weak. Clone size appears in some rows only: once, few, many, or a class for an expanded clone.

j_call: TRBJ2-2
clone_size: NA
d_call: NA
v_call: TRBV5-8
cdr3_nt: TGTGCCAGCAGCTTGGAGGGGCTAGCAGACACCGGGGAGCTGTTTTTT
cdr3_aa: CASSLEGLADTGELFF

j_call: TRBJ2-3
clone_size: NA
d_call: TRBD1
v_call: TRBV7-2
cdr3_nt: TGTGCCAGCAGCTTAACAGGGGGCGAGACAGATACGCAGTATTTT
cdr3_aa: CASSLTGGETDTQYF

j_call: TRBJ2-2
clone_size: NA
d_call: NA
v_call: TRBV25-1
cdr3_nt: TGTGCCAGCAGTGAATATGGAGGCTGGGGCAACACCGGGGAGCTGTTTTTT
cdr3_aa: CASSEYGGWGNTGELFF

j_call: TRBJ2-1
clone_size: few
d_call: NA
v_call: TRBV6-5
cdr3_nt: TGTGCCAGCAGTTACGGCCACATACACCCCTACAATGAGCAGTTCTTC
cdr3_aa: CASSYGHIHPYNEQFF

j_call: TRBJ1-3
clone_size: NA
d_call: NA
v_call: TRBV6-6
cdr3_nt: TGTGCCAGCAGTTACTCGTCCGGCAGCTCTGGAAACACCATATATTTT
cdr3_aa: CASSYSSGSSGNTIYF

j_call: TRBJ2-5
clone_size: medium-sized
d_call: TRBD2
v_call: TRBV27
cdr3_nt: TGTGCCAGCATGGCTAGCGGGAGTGGGGAGACCCAGTACTTC
cdr3_aa: CASMASGSGETQYF

j_call: TRBJ1-2
clone_size: NA
d_call: TRBD1
v_call: TRBV15
cdr3_nt: TGTGCCACCAGCAGAGATATAGGAAGGGGGCATGGCTACACCTTC
cdr3_aa: CATSRDIGRGHGYTF

j_call: TRBJ1-1
clone_size: NA
d_call: TRBD1
v_call: TRBV27
cdr3_nt: TGTGCCAGCAGTGTTCCGGGACAGACCACTGAAGCTTTCTTT
cdr3_aa: CASSVPGQTTEAFF

j_call: TRBJ2-2
clone_size: NA
d_call: NA
v_call: TRBV19
cdr3_nt: TGTGCCAGTAGTCTGGCGGGAATGGGTCTCGGGAGAGGCCCCGGGGAGCTGTTTTTT
cdr3_aa: CASSLAGMGLGRGPGELFF

j_call: TRBJ2-2
clone_size: NA
d_call: TRBD2
v_call: TRBV28
cdr3_nt: TGTGCCAGCACTCTAGTTTCCTGGGGGGGCACCGGGGAGCTGTTTTTT
cdr3_aa: CASTLVSWGGTGELFF

j_call: TRBJ2-1
clone_size: NA
d_call: NA
v_call: TRBV7-8
cdr3_nt: TGTGCCAGCAGCTTAGATTCGGGTATCCATTGTATTGGGCAGTTCTTC
cdr3_aa: CASSLDSGIHCIGQFF

j_call: TRBJ1-2
clone_size: NA
d_call: TRBD1
v_call: TRBV28
cdr3_nt: TGTGCCAGCGATTCGGACAGGGACGGCTACACCTTC
cdr3_aa: CASDSDRDGYTF

j_call: TRBJ1-1
clone_size: NA
d_call: NA
v_call: TRBV5-1
cdr3_nt: TGCGCCAGCAGCACTGGAGGAGGGCTAATGAACACTGAAGCTTTCTTT
cdr3_aa: CASSTGGGLMNTEAFF

j_call: TRBJ1-2
clone_size: NA
d_call: NA
v_call: TRBV20-1
cdr3_nt: TGCAGTGCTAGAGAATTGAGGGGCTACACCTTC
cdr3_aa: CSARELRGYTF

j_call: TRBJ1-3
clone_size: once
d_call: NA
v_call: TRBV9
cdr3_nt: TGTGCCAGCAGCGTAGCAGGTGTACATGGAAACACCATATATTTT
cdr3_aa: CASSVAGVHGNTIYF

j_call: TRBJ2-6
clone_size: NA
d_call: NA
v_call: TRBV27
cdr3_nt: TGTGCCAGCAGTAGAGCTACTACTGGGGCCAACGTCCTGACTTTC
cdr3_aa: CASSRATTGANVLTF

j_call: TRBJ2-7
clone_size: once
d_call: NA
v_call: TRBV12-5
cdr3_nt: TGTGCTAGTGCCTCCCCGAGTCAAGGGTTTACTCCCGAGCAGTACTTC
cdr3_aa: CASASPSQGFTPEQYF

j_call: TRBJ2-7
clone_size: NA
d_call: TRBD2
v_call: TRBV5-1
cdr3_nt: TGCGCCAGCAGCCCCGGGACTAGAGTATACGAGCAGTACTTC
cdr3_aa: CASSPGTRVYEQYF

j_call: TRBJ2-3
clone_size: few
d_call: TRBD2
v_call: TRBV28
cdr3_nt: TGTGCCAGCGGGGGGTTAGCGGGACGGACAGATACGCAGTATTTT
cdr3_aa: CASGGLAGRTDTQYF

j_call: TRBJ2-5
clone_size: NA
d_call: NA
v_call: TRBV12-5
cdr3_nt: TGTGCTAGTGGTTTGGAAGCGACGGCCCAAGAGACCCAGTACTTC
cdr3_aa: CASGLEATAQETQYF

j_call: TRBJ1-1
clone_size: NA
d_call: NA
v_call: TRBV29-1
cdr3_nt: TGCAGCGGGGGAGGGGGGTTTAACACTGAAGCTTTCTTT
cdr3_aa: CSGGGGFNTEAFF

j_call: TRBJ1-5
clone_size: NA
d_call: NA
v_call: TRBV4-2
cdr3_nt: TGTGCCAGCAGCCAAGATCTGGTGGTATCCCAGCCCCAGCATTTT
cdr3_aa: CASSQDLVVSQPQHF

j_call: TRBJ2-3
clone_size: NA
d_call: TRBD1
v_call: TRBV18
cdr3_nt: TGTGCCAGCTCACCAGTCGGACAGGGGGGGACAGATACGCAGTATTTT
cdr3_aa: CASSPVGQGGTDTQYF

j_call: TRBJ2-3
clone_size: NA
d_call: NA
v_call: TRBV7-2
cdr3_nt: TGTGCCAGCAGCTTAGTCTTAGGGGGAGCCACAGATACGCAGTATTTT
cdr3_aa: CASSLVLGGATDTQYF

j_call: TRBJ1-2
clone_size: NA
d_call: NA
v_call: TRBV7-3
cdr3_nt: TGTGCCAGCAGCTTGCAGGGACAAGGCTACACCTTC
cdr3_aa: CASSLQGQGYTF

j_call: TRBJ2-1
clone_size: NA
d_call: NA
v_call: TRBV10-1
cdr3_nt: TGCGCCAGCACAAGTTGCAGGGAGTCCCCCAATGAGCAGTTCTTC
cdr3_aa: CASTSCRESPNEQFF

j_call: TRBJ2-7
clone_size: NA
d_call: NA
v_call: TRBV4-3
cdr3_nt: TGCGCCAGCAGCCAAGCAGGGACCCCCTCCTACGAGCAGTACTTC
cdr3_aa: CASSQAGTPSYEQYF

j_call: TRBJ2-5
clone_size: few
d_call: NA
v_call: TRBV11-2
cdr3_nt: TGTGCCAGCAGCAGCCTGGGTTGGTACCAAGAGACCCAGTACTTC
cdr3_aa: CASSSLGWYQETQYF

j_call: TRBJ2-7
clone_size: NA
d_call: NA
v_call: TRBV5-1
cdr3_nt: TGCGCCAGCAGCTTTGAAGGACCCACCTACGAGCAGTACTTC
cdr3_aa: CASSFEGPTYEQYF